This T cell receptor beta chain was sequenced during a study of T-cell reconstitution after alpha-beta-depleted transplantation in children. Preparation of the TCRbeta library involved a method that used unique molecular identifiers. TCRdb reprocessed the PCR reads with MiXCR, giving one entry per CDR3 protein. The sample consists of hundreds of thousands of distinct CDR3 sequences, over 10% of them appearing once. The table lists this clonotype with many counts. What it binds is unknown. Germline V gene data show CDR1 as SGHRS and CDR2 as YFSETQ. The V gene lost 0 bases and the J gene lost 4 bases, with 7 bases spanning the gap. This CDR3 is built from 13 residues. Study-wide results and caveats: Roughly two months post-transplant, alpha-beta T cells reportedly originated from several hundred graft clones that had expanded.

Source: PBMCs, taken before TCRalphabeta/CD19-depleted stem cell transplant. This chain uses TRBV5-1 with TRBJ2-5; D possibly corresponds to TRBD1 (5 bases). The origin of this receptor is a girl aged 2-10 years with congenital amegakaryocytic thrombocytopenia, due to receive a stem cell transplant. In DNA, the CDR3 is TGCGCCAGCAGCTTGGGGACACCAGAGACCCAGTACTTC. The encoded protein is CASSLGTPETQYF.